This TCR beta chain was profiled in a study of blood T cell repertoires in COVID-19. Assay: immunoSEQ multiplex PCR; the TCRdb copy retains only in-frame clones and omits some. The sample shows roughly 230,000 clones, approximately 84% of them seen only once. This CDR3 spans 13 amino acids. Germline V gene sequence: CDR1 SGHNT, CDR2 YYREEE (reference sequence). V lost 4 bases, J lost 7 bases, and 14 bases lay in between. The chain joins TRBV5-4 to TRBJ1-2; possible D gene TRBD1, 5 bases. The sequenced sample consisted of PBMCs or T cells enriched from blood (not recorded which). This clonotype was obtained from a woman aged 50 to 65 who had been exposed to COVID-19. CDR3 loop: CASSVGQGSGYTF. In nucleotides, the CDR3 is TGTGCCAGCAGCGTAGGTCAGGGCTCTGGCTACACCTTC.